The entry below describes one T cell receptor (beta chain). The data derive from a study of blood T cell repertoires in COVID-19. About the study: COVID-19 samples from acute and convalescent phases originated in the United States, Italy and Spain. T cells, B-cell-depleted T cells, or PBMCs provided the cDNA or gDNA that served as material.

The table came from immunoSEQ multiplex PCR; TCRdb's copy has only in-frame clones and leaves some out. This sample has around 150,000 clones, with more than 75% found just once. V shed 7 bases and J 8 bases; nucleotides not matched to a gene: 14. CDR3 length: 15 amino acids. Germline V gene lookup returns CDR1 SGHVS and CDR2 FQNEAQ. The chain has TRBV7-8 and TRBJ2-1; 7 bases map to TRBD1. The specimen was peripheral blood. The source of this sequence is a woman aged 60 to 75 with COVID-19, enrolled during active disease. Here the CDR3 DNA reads TGTGCCAGCAACCGTGGACAGGATCTCCGCGATGAGCAGTTCTTC. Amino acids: CASNRGQDLRDEQFF. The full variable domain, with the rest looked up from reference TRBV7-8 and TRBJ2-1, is GAGVSQSPRYKVAKRGQDVALRCDPISGHVSLFWYQQALGQGPEFLTYFQNEAQLDKSGLPSDRFFAERPEGSVSTLKIQRTQQEDSAVYLCASNRGQDLRDEQFFGPGTRLTVL.